The entry that follows covers one TCR beta chain sequence. The sample comes from a study of blood T cell repertoires in COVID-19. About the research overall: PBMCs, B-cell-depleted T cells, or T cells provided the cDNA or gDNA that made up the material.

Under the authors' procedure: Scientists estimated how many nucleated cells there were by amplifying reference gene primers. Sequencing was performed with immunoSEQ multiplex PCR; in TCRdb, only in-frame clones are kept and a portion is missing. V, J and clone size were drawn from that table, and D and trimming were deduced from the DNA. The sample consists of roughly 90,000 clones, about 83% of them appearing once. V was clipped by 0 bases and J by 9 bases, with 10 bases between them. CDR1 and CDR2 from the germline V gene are SGDLS and YYNGEE. This CDR3 has 14 residues. This clonotype was obtained from a woman between 65 and 79 years old with acute or convalescent COVID-19. The J gene is TRBJ1-6, the V gene TRBV9, with D possibly being TRBD1 (6 bases). The sequenced sample was peripheral blood. The CDR3 sequence is CASSVGQGTSPLHF. As DNA, the CDR3 is TGTGCCAGCAGCGTAGGCCAGGGGACTTCACCCCTCCACTTT. The complete variable domain, with remaining parts taken from reference TRBV9 and TRBJ1-6, reads DSGVTQTPKHLITATGQRVTLRCSPRSGDLSVYWYQQSLDQGLQFLIQYYNGEERAKGNILERFSAQQFPDLHSELNLSSLELGDSALYFCASSVGQGTSPLHFGNGTRLTVT.